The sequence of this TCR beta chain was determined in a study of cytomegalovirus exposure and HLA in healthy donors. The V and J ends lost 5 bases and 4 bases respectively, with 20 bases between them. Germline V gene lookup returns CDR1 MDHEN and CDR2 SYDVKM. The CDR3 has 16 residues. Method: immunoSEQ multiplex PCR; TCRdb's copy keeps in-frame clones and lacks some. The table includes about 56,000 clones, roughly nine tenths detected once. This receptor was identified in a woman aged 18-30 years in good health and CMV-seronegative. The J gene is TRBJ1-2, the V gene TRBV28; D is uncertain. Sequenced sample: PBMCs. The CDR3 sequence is CASSPSLTAISYGYTF. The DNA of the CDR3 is TGTGCCAGCAGTCCTTCCCTTACAGCTATATCCTATGGCTACACCTTC.